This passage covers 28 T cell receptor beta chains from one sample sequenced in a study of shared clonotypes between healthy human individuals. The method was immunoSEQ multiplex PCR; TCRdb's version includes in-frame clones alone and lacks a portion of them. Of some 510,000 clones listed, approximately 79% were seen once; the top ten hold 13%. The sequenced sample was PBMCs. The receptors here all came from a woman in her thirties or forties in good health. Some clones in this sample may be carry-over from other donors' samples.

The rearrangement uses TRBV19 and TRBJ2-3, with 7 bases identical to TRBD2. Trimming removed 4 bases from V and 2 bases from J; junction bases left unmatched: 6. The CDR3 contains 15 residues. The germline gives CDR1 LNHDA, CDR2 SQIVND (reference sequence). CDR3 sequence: CASSRGGRITDTQYF. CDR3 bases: TGTGCCAGTAGTAGGGGGGGACGGATCACAGATACGCAGTATTTT.

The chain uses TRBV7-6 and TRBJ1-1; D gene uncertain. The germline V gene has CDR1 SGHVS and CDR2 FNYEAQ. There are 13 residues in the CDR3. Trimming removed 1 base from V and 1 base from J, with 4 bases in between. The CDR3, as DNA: TGTGCCAGCAGCTTAGAGCAGAACACTGAAGCTTTCTTT. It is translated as CASSLEQNTEAFF.

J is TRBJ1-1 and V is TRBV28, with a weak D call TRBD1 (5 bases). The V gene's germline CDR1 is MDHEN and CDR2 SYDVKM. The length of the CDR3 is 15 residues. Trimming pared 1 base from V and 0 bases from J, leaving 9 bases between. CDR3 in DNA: TGTGCCAGCAGTTTATCGGGACGGATGAACACTGAAGCTTTCTTT. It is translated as CASSLSGRMNTEAFF. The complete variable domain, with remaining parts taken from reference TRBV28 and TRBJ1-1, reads DVKVTQSSRYLVKRTGEKVFLECVQDMDHENMFWYRQDPGLGLRLIYFSYDVKMKEKGDIPEGYSVSREKKERFSLILESASTNQTSMYLCASSLSGRMNTEAFFGQGTRLTVV.

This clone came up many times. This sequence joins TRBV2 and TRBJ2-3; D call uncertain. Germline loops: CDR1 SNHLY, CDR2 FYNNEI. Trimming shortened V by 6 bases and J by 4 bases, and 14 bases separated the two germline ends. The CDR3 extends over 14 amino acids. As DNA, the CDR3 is TGTGCCAGCAGAGGCGTTTTCGAGTCAGATACGCAGTATTTT. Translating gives CASRGVFESDTQYF. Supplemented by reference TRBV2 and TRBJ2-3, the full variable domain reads EPEVTQTPSHQVTQMGQEVILRCVPISNHLYFYWYRQILGQKVEFLVSFYNNEISEKSEIFDDQFSVERPDGSNFTLKIRSTKLEDSAMYFCASRGVFESDTQYFGPGTRLTVL.

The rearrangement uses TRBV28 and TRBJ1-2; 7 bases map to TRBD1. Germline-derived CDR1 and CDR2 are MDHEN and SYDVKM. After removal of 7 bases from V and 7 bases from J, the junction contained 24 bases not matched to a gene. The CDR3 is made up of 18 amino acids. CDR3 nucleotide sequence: TGTGCCAGCACCCTTACGGGGGACCCGGGACAGAGCAAGGGTGGCTACACCTTC. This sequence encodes CASTLTGDPGQSKGGYTF.

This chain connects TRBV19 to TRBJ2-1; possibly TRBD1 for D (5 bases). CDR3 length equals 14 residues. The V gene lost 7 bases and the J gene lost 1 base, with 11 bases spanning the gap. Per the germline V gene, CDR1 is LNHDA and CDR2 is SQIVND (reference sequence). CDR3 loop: CASKTASSYNEQFF. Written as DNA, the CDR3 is TGTGCCAGTAAGACAGCTTCTTCCTACAATGAGCAGTTCTTC.

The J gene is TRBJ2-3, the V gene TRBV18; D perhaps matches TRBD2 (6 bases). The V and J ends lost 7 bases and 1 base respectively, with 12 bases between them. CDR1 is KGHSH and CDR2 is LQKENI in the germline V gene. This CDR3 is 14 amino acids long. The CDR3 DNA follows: TGTGCCAGCTTAGCGGCCTTGGGCACAGATACGCAGTATTTT. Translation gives CASLAALGTDTQYF. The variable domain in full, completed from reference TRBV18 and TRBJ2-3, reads NAGVMQNPRHLVRRRGQEARLRCSPMKGHSHVYWYRQLPEEGLKFMVYLQKENIIDESGMPKERFSAEFPKEGPSILRIQQVVRGDSAAYFCASLAALGTDTQYFGPGTRLTVL.

Written as DNA, the CDR3 is TGTGCCAGTAGTTCATGGACTAGCGGGATGGATGAGCAGTTCTTC. Translating it yields CASSSWTSGMDEQFF. The V call is TRBV19, the J call TRBJ2-1; 12 bases fit TRBD2. The CDR3 loop spans 15 amino acids. Trimming at V came to 5 bases and at J to 8 bases, leaving 7 bases not matched to a gene. CDR1 is LNHDA and CDR2 is SQIVND in the germline V gene (reference sequence).

CDR3 sequence (DNA): TGTGCCACTTTGAGCTTAAACAATGAGCAGTTCTTC. Protein product: CATLSLNNEQFF. This rearrangement joins TRBV6-5 to TRBJ2-1, with no clear D. The V and J ends lost 10 bases and 5 bases respectively, with 12 bases between them. Germline loops: CDR1 MNHEY, CDR2 SVGAGI. The CDR3 spans 12 residues.

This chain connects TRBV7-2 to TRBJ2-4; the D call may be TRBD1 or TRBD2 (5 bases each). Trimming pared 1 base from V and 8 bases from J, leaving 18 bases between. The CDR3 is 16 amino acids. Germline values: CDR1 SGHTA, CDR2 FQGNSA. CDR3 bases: TGTGCCAGCAGCTTAGGGCATGTCGGGACCGGGGACATTCAGTACTTC. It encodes CASSLGHVGTGDIQYF.

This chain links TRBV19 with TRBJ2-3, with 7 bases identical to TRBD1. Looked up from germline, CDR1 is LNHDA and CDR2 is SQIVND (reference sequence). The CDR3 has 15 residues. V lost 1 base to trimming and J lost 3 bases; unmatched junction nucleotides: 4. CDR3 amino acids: CASSIGHRGTDTQYF. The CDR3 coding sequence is TGTGCCAGTAGTATAGGGCACAGGGGTACAGATACGCAGTATTTT.

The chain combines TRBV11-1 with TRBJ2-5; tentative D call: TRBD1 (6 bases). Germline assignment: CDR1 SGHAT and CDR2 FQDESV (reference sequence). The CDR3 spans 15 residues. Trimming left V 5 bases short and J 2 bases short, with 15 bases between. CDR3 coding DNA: TGTGCCAGCAGCCTTAATCCGGGGACACAAGAGACCCAGTACTTC. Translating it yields CASSLNPGTQETQYF. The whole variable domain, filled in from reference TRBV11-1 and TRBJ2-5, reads EAEVAQSPRYKITEKSQAVAFWCDPISGHATLYWYRQILGQGPELLVQFQDESVVDDSQLPKDRFSAERLKGVDSTLKIQPAELGDSAMYLCASSLNPGTQETQYFGPGTRLLVL.

This CDR3 is CASSPGQAEGEQFF. The CDR3 coding sequence is TGTGCCAGCAGCCCAGGGCAGGCAGAGGGTGAGCAGTTCTTC. The V call is TRBV7-3, the J call TRBJ2-1; D is possibly TRBD1 or TRBD2 (5 bases each). The CDR3 is 14 residues long. Germline V gene sequence: CDR1 SGHTA, CDR2 FQGTGA. With 5 bases removed from V and 9 bases from J, the gap between germline ends came to 17 bases. Drawing the rest from reference TRBV7-3 and TRBJ2-1, the complete variable domain is GAGVSQTPSNKVTEKGKYVELRCDPISGHTALYWYRQSLGQGPEFLIYFQGTGAADDSGLPNDRFFAVRPEGSVSTLKIQRTERGDSAVYLCASSPGQAEGEQFFGPGTRLTVL.

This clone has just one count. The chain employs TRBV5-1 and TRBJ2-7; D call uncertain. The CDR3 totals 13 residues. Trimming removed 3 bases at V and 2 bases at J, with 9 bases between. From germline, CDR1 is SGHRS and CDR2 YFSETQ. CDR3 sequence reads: CASSSDGAYEQYF. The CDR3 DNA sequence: TGCGCCAGCAGCTCGGACGGAGCCTACGAGCAGTACTTC.

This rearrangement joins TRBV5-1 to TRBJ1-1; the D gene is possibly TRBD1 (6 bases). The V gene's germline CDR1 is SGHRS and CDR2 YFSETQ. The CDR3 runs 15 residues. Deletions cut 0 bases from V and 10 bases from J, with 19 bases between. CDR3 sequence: CASSLVGIEGDGAFF. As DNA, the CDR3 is TGCGCCAGCAGCTTGGTAGGTATCGAGGGGGACGGAGCTTTCTTT. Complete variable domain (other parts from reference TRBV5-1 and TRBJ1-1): KAGVTQTPRYLIKTRGQQVTLSCSPISGHRSVSWYQQTPGQGLQFLFEYFSETQRNKGNFPGRFSGRQFSNSRSEMNVSTLELGDSALYLCASSLVGIEGDGAFFGQGTRLTVV.

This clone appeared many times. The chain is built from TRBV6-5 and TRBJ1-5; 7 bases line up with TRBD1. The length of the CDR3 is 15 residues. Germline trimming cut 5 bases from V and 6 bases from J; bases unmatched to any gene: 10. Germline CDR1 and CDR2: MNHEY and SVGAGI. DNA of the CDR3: TGTGCCAGCAGTGGGCAGACAGGGCATAGTCAGCCCCAGCATTTT. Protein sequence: CASSGQTGHSQPQHF.

Here the CDR3 reads CASSPEGFEKLFF. CDR3 in DNA: TGTGCCAGCTCACCAGAAGGGTTTGAAAAACTGTTTTTT. The V and J genes are TRBV18 and TRBJ1-4; D is ambiguous. Germline V gives CDR1 KGHSH, CDR2 LQKENI. This CDR3 has 13 amino acids. V was pared by 2 bases and J by 7 bases, with 8 bases between.

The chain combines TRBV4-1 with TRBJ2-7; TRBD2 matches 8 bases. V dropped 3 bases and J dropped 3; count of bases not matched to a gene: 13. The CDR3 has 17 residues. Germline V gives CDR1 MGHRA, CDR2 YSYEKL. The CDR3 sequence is CASSHIYAGTRGYEQYF. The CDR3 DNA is TGCGCCAGCAGCCATATATACGCGGGGACTAGAGGCTACGAGCAGTACTTC.

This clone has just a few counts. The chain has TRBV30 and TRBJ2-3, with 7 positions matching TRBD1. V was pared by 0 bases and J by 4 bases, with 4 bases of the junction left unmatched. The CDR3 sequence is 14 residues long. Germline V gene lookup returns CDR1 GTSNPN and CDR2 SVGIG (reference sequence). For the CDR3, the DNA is TGTGCCTGGAGTGTAGGGACAGAAGCAGATACGCAGTATTTT. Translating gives CAWSVGTEADTQYF.

The CDR3 coding sequence is TGTGCCAGTAAAGGGAGGGACCCCAGCTCCTACAATGAGCAGTTCTTC. It translates to CASKGRDPSSYNEQFF. V usage is TRBV27 and J usage is TRBJ2-1; 7 positions match TRBD2. The germline V gene has CDR1 MNHEY and CDR2 SMNVEV (reference sequence). With V trimmed by 9 bases and J by 0 bases, 11 bases remained unmatched. The length of the CDR3 is 16 residues.

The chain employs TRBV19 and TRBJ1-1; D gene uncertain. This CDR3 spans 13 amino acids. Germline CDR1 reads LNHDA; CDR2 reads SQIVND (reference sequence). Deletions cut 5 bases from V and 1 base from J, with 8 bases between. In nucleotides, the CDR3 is TGTGCCAGTAGTGCAACGGAGAACACTGAAGCTTTCTTT. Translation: CASSATENTEAFF.

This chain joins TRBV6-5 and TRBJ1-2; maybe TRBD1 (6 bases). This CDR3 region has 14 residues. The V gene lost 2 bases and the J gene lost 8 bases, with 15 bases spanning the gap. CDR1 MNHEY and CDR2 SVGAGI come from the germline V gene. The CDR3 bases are TGTGCCAGCAGTTACGGCAGGGGTCAGAGGGGCTACACCTTC. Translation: CASSYGRGQRGYTF.

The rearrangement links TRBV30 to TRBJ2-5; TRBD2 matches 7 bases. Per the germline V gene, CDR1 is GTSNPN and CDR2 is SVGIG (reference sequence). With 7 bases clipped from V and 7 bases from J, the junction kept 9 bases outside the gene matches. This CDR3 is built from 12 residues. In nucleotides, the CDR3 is TGTGCCTTTATTCCAGCGGGAAGGACCCAGTACTTC. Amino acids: CAFIPAGRTQYF.

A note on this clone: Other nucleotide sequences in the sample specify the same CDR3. The chain's CDR3 is CASSLGGTEETQYF. The DNA of the CDR3 is TGCGCCAGCAGCTTGGGAGGGACCGAAGAGACCCAGTACTTC. The rearrangement joins TRBV5-1 to TRBJ2-5, with D perhaps given as TRBD1 or TRBD2 (5 bases each). CDR1 is SGHRS and CDR2 is YFSETQ in the germline V gene. V dropped 0 bases and J dropped 3 bases, with 9 bases sitting between them. The CDR3 is made up of 14 amino acids.

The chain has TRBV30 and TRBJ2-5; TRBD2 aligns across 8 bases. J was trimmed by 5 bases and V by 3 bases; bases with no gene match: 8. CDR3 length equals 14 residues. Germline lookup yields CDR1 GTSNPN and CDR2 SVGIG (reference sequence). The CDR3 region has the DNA TGTGCCTGGAGCACGGGACTAGAAGGGGAGACCCAGTACTTC. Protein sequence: CAWSTGLEGETQYF.

The CDR3 DNA is TGCGCCAGCAGCCAAGTATCGGAAGGAAACACCATATATTTT. It is translated as CASSQVSEGNTIYF. The chain links TRBV4-1 to TRBJ1-3; D not certain. CDR1 MGHRA and CDR2 YSYEKL come from the germline V gene. The CDR3 runs to 14 residues. The ends were cut back, 1 base at V and 4 bases at J, with 8 bases in the middle.

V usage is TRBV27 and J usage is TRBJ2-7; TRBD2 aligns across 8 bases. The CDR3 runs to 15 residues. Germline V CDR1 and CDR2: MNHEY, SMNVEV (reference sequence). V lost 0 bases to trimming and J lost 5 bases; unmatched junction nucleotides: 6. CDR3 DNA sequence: TGTGCCAGCAGTTTATCCCTAGCGGGCGACAACGAGCAGTACTTC. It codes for CASSLSLAGDNEQYF.

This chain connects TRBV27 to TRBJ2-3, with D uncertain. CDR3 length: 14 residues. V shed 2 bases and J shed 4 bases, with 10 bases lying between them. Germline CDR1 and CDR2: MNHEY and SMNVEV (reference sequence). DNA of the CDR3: TGTGCCAGCAGTTTAGCCGCGTTGGCAGATACGCAGTATTTT. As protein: CASSLAALADTQYF.